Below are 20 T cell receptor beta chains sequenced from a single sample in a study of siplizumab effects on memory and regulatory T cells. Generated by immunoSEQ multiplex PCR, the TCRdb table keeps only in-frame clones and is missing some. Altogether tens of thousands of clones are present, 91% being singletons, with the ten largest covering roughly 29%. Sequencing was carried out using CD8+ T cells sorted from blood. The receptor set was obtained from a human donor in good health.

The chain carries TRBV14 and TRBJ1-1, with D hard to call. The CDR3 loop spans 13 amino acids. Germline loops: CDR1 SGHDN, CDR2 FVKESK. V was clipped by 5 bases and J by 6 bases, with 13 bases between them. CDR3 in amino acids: CASSVQFGAEAFF. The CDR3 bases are TGTGCCAGCAGCGTACAATTTGGGGCTGAAGCTTTCTTT.

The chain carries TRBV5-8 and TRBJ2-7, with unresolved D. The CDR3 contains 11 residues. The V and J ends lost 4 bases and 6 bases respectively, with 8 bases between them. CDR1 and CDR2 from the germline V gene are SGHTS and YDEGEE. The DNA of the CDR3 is TGTGCCAGCAGCCAGGTCCCCGAGCAGTACTTC. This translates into CASSQVPEQYF.

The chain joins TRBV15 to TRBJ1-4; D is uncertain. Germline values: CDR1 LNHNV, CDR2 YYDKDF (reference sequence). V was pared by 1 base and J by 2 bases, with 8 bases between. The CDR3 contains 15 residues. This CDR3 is CATSRARGTNEKLFF. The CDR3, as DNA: TGTGCCACCAGCAGAGCCAGAGGTACTAATGAAAAACTGTTTTTT.

CDR3 nucleotides: TGTGCCACCCCGGACAGGGTAAATCAGCCCCAGCATTTT. This translates into CATPDRVNQPQHF. The genes are TRBV19 and TRBJ1-5; the match to TRBD1 covers 8 bases. V lost 10 bases, J lost 4 bases, and 6 bases stayed unmatched. The V gene's germline CDR1 is LNHDA and CDR2 SQIVND (reference sequence). The length of the CDR3 is 13 residues.

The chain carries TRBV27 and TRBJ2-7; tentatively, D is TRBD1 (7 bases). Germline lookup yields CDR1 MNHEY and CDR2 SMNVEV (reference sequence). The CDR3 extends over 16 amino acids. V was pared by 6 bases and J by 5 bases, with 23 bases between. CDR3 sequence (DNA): TGTGCCAGCAGACGAAGCACAGGGGTTGTAGCGGACGAGCAGTACTTC. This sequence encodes CASRRSTGVVADEQYF.

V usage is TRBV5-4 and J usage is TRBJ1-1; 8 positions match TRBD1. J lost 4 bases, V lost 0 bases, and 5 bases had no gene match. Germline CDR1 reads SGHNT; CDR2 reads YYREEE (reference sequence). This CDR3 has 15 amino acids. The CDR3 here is CASSLAPGGFTEAFF. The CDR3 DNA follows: TGTGCCAGCAGCTTGGCGCCAGGGGGCTTCACTGAAGCTTTCTTT.

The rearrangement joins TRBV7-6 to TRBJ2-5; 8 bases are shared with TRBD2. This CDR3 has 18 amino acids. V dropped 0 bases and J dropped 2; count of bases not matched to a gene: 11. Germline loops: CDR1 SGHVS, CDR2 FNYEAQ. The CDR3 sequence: CASSLAGSRGASQETQYF. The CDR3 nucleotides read TGTGCCAGCAGCTTAGCGGGTTCGCGGGGGGCTAGTCAAGAGACCCAGTACTTC.

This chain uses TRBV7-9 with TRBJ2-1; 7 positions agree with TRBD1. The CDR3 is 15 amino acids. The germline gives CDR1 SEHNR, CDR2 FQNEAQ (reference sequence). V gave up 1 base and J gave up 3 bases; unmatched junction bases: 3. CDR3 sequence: CASSLGNRGYNEQFF. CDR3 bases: TGTGCCAGCAGCTTAGGAAACAGGGGCTACAATGAGCAGTTCTTC.

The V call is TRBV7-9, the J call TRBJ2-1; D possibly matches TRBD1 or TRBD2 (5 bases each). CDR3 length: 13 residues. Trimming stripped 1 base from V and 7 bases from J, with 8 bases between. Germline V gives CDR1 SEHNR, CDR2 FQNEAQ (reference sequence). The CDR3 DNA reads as TGTGCCAGCAGCTTAGGAGGGGTTAATGAGCAGTTCTTC. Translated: CASSLGGVNEQFF. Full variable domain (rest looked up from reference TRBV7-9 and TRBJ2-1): DTGVSQNPRHKITKRGQNVTFRCDPISEHNRLYWYRQTLGQGPEFLTYFQNEAQLEKSRLLSDRFSAERPKGSFSTLEIQRTEQGDSAMYLCASSLGGVNEQFFGPGTRLTVL.

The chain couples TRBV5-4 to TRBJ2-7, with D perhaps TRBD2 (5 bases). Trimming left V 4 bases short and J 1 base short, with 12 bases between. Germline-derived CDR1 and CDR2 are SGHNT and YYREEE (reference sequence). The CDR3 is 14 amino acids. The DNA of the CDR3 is TGTGCCAGCAGCGCGGGCAGCCTTTCCTACGAGCAGTACTTC. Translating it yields CASSAGSLSYEQYF.

The CDR3 spells CASSLVVGPSYGYTF. The DNA of the CDR3 is TGTGCCAGCAGCTTGGTTGTAGGGCCCAGTTATGGCTACACCTTC. The rearrangement uses TRBV5-4 and TRBJ1-2; D gene ambiguous. The CDR3 is made up of 15 amino acids. Per the germline V gene, CDR1 is SGHNT and CDR2 is YYREEE (reference sequence). Trimming removed 0 bases at V and 5 bases at J, with 14 bases between.

CDR3 coding DNA: TGTGCCAGCAGCCTTACTAGCGGGGGCTCCTACAATGAGCAGTTCTTC. This sequence encodes CASSLTSGGSYNEQFF. The chain links TRBV6-6 to TRBJ2-1; 11 bases are a match to TRBD2. There are 16 residues in the CDR3. Per the germline V gene, CDR1 is MNHNY and CDR2 is SVGAGI (reference sequence). V was clipped by 6 bases and J by 0 bases; unmatched bases: 4.

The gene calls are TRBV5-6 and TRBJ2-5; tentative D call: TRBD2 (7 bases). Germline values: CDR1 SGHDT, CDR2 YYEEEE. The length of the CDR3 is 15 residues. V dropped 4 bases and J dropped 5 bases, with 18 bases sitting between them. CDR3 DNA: TGTGCCAGCAGCGTGGTCGGGGGGCTAATGGAGACCCAGTACTTC. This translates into CASSVVGGLMETQYF.

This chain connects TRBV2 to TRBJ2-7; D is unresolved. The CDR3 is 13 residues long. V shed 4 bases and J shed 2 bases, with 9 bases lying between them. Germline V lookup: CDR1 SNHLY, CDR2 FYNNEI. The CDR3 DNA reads TGTGCCAGCAGTGTTGAGAGAGCCTACGAGCAGTACTTC. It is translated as CASSVERAYEQYF.

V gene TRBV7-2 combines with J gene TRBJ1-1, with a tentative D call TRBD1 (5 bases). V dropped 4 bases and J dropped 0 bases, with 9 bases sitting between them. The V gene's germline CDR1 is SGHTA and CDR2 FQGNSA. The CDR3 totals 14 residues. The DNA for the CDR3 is TGTGCCAGCAGCTCCACAGGATTGAACACTGAAGCTTTCTTT. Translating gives CASSSTGLNTEAFF. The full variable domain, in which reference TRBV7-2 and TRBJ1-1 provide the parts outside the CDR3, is GAGVSQSPSNKVTEKGKDVELRCDPISGHTALYWYRQSLGQGLEFLIYFQGNSAPDKSGLPSDRFSAERTGGSVSTLTIQRTQQEDSAVYLCASSSTGLNTEAFFGQGTRLTVV.

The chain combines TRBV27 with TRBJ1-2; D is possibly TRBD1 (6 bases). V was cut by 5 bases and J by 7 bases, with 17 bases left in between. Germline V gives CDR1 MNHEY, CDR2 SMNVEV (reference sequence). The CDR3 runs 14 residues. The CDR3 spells CASSGGQGPGGYTF. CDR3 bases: TGTGCCAGCAGTGGGGGCCAGGGGCCGGGTGGCTACACCTTC.

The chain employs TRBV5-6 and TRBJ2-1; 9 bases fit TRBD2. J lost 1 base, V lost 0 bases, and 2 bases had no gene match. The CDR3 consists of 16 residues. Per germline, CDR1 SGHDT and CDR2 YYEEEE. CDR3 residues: CASSLEAGGSYNEQFF. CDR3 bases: TGTGCCAGCAGCTTGGAAGCGGGAGGATCCTACAATGAGCAGTTCTTC. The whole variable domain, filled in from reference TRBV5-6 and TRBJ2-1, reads DAGVTQSPTHLIKTRGQQVTLRCSPKSGHDTVSWYQQALGQGPQFIFQYYEEEERQRGNFPDRFSGHQFPNYSSELNVNALLLGDSALYLCASSLEAGGSYNEQFFGPGTRLTVL.

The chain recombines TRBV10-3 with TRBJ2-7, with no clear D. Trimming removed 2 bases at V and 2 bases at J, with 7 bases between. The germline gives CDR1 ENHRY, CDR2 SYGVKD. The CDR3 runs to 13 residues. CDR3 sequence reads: CAISEGSPYEQYF. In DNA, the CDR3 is TGTGCCATCAGTGAGGGGTCACCCTACGAGCAGTACTTC.

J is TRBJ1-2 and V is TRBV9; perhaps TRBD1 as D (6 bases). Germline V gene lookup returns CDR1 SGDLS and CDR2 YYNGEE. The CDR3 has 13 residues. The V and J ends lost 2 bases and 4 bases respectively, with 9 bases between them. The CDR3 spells CASSVRDTYGYTF. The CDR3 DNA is TGTGCCAGCAGCGTGAGGGACACCTATGGCTACACCTTC.

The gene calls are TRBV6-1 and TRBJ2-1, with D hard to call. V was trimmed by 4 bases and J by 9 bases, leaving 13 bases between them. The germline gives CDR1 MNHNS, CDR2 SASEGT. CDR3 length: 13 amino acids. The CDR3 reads CASSAREQREQFF. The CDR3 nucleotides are TGTGCCAGCAGTGCTCGCGAGCAGCGTGAGCAGTTCTTC.